What follows is one T cell receptor beta chain and its context. Antigen unknown. The data were taken from a study of cytomegalovirus exposure and HLA in healthy donors. General observations from the study: The authors later linked a missense DCLRE1C variant to TCR beta V- and J-gene trimming.

This CDR3 comprises 12 residues. Trimming took 8 bases from V and 0 from J, leaving 8 bases between them. CDR1 and CDR2 (germline): LNHDA, SQIVND (reference sequence). Donors sampled were nominally healthy, though unrecorded immune exposures were likely. A multiplex PCR was run with 60 Vbeta primers and 13 Jbeta primers. The data were produced by immunoSEQ multiplex PCR, yet TCRdb's version contains in-frame clones alone and is incomplete. The sample has about 150,000 clones; about 85% are singletons. Source material: PBMCs. The chain combines TRBV19 with TRBJ2-7, with D perhaps TRBD2 (5 bases). The TCR sequence derives from a boy between 2 and 10 years old in good health and CMV-seronegative. Here the CDR3 DNA reads TGTGCCAGTGAGGGAAGCTCCTACGAGCAGTACTTC. Translating it yields CASEGSSYEQYF.